The present entry profiles one TCR beta chain with its context. The data were obtained in a study of T cell responses to AZD1222 COVID-19 vaccine. Whole-study context: Pooled together were second doses at about 4 or about 12 weeks.

Clones were sequenced by immunoSEQ multiplex PCR, and TCRdb holds only the in-frame ones, with some missing. This table has over 100,000 clones, about nine tenths appearing once. CDR1 and CDR2 from the germline V gene are GTSNPN and SVGIG (reference sequence). V dropped 0 bases and J dropped 9 bases, with 12 bases sitting between them. CDR3 size: 14 residues. The rearrangement uses TRBV30 and TRBJ1-6; D possibly corresponds to TRBD1 (6 bases). This clonotype was obtained from an adult in good health. Sequences were derived from peripheral blood, sampled on day 0 of AZD1222 vaccination. The CDR3 is CAWSVLGGSSPLHF. The CDR3 DNA reads TGTGCCTGGAGTGTACTAGGGGGTAGTTCACCCCTCCACTTT.